Listed here are 13 T cell receptor beta chains from one sample, sequenced in a study of OX40 agonist ivuxolimab in advanced cancers. The data were produced by immunoSEQ multiplex PCR, yet TCRdb's version contains in-frame clones alone and is incomplete. This table holds tens of thousands of clones, around 83% found once. Material: CD4+ or CD8+ T cells sorted from blood, obtained in a trial of the OX40 agonist ivuxolimab. The receptors were gathered from an adult with an advanced solid tumor such as melanoma, head and neck, liver or kidney cancer.

This clone was recorded once. V gene TRBV7-2 combines with J gene TRBJ1-1; D is unclear. V was cut by 3 bases and J by 1 base, with 6 bases left in between. Germline CDR1 is SGHTA and CDR2 is FQGNSA. This CDR3 spans 13 amino acids. Here the CDR3 reads CASSFVRNTEAFF. The CDR3 DNA reads as TGTGCCAGCAGCTTCGTTCGGAACACTGAAGCTTTCTTT.

V gene TRBV6-4 combines with J gene TRBJ2-7, with D tentatively TRBD1 (6 bases). The CDR3 extends over 16 amino acids. Germline CDR1 MRHNA, CDR2 SNTAGT. V lost 6 bases and J lost 3, with 21 bases in between. The DNA of the CDR3 is TGTGCCAGCAGCTCGGTGACTTGGGTCAGGGGCTACGAGCAGTACTTC. Translating it yields CASSSVTWVRGYEQYF.

CDR3 coding DNA: TGTGCCAGCACTCATGGGGCGGGAGCCGATACGCAGTATTTT. It codes for CASTHGAGADTQYF. The chain has TRBV11-2 and TRBJ2-3; 7 positions agree with TRBD2. V lost 7 bases, J lost 6 bases, and 10 bases stayed unmatched. CDR3 length equals 14 residues. CDR1 and CDR2 (germline): SGHAT, FQNNGV. Drawing the rest from reference TRBV11-2 and TRBJ2-3, the complete variable domain is EAGVAQSPRYKIIEKRQSVAFWCNPISGHATLYWYQQILGQGPKLLIQFQNNGVVDDSQLPKDRFSAERLKGVDSTLKIQPAKLEDSAVYLCASTHGAGADTQYFGPGTRLTVL.

J is TRBJ2-1 and V is TRBV2; TRBD1 agrees at 9 bases. CDR3 size: 14 residues. The J segment lost 5 bases and the V segment lost 7 bases, leaving 6 bases of the junction unmatched. Germline V gene lookup returns CDR1 SNHLY and CDR2 FYNNEI. CDR3 coding DNA: TGTGCCAGCACCCTGGGACAGGGCGACAATGAGCAGTTCTTC. The encoded protein is CASTLGQGDNEQFF.

This chain joins TRBV9 and TRBJ2-7, with D hard to call. There are 14 residues in the CDR3. Germline-derived CDR1 and CDR2 are SGDLS and YYNGEE. V was clipped by 4 bases and J by 6 bases, with 17 bases between them. Here the CDR3 DNA reads TGTGCCAGCAGCTCCCCACTAATCCCTGCCGAGCAGTACTTC. Amino acid sequence: CASSSPLIPAEQYF.

The chain uses TRBV11-2 and TRBJ1-2; weak D call: TRBD1 (5 bases). The CDR3 has 13 residues. The germline V gene has CDR1 SGHAT and CDR2 FQNNGV. The V and J ends lost 5 bases and 10 bases respectively, with 17 bases between them. CDR3 protein: CASSPGQGGVYTF. CDR3 DNA sequence: TGTGCCAGCAGCCCGGGGCAGGGCGGTGTCTACACCTTC. Together with reference TRBV11-2 and TRBJ1-2, the CDR3 gives the full variable domain: EAGVAQSPRYKIIEKRQSVAFWCNPISGHATLYWYQQILGQGPKLLIQFQNNGVVDDSQLPKDRFSAERLKGVDSTLKIQPAKLEDSAVYLCASSPGQGGVYTFGSGTRLTVV.

This clone is a singleton in its sample. The CDR3 DNA reads as TGTGCCAGCAGCCATGGACTAGCGGGAGTTCACTACAATGAGCAGTTCTTC. This sequence encodes CASSHGLAGVHYNEQFF. The V and J genes are TRBV14 and TRBJ2-1, with TRBD2 identical over 13 bases. The germline V gene has CDR1 SGHDN and CDR2 FVKESK. With V trimmed by 3 bases and J by 3 bases, 5 bases remained unmatched. The length of the CDR3 is 17 residues.

This chain joins TRBV5-1 and TRBJ2-5; no clear D gene. Looked up from germline, CDR1 is SGHRS and CDR2 is YFSETQ. Trimming cost V 0 bases and J 5 bases, with 11 bases left between them. This CDR3 spans 14 amino acids. The CDR3 coding sequence is TGCGCCAGCAGCTTGGAAGGATTTAGGGAGACCCAGTACTTC. This encodes CASSLEGFRETQYF.

V usage is TRBV7-8 and J usage is TRBJ1-1; D is unclear. Trimming took 1 base from V and 1 from J, leaving 7 bases between them. The germline gives CDR1 SGHVS, CDR2 FQNEAQ. The CDR3 has 14 residues. The CDR3 loop is CASSLERWNTEAFF. In nucleotides, the CDR3 is TGTGCCAGCAGCTTAGAACGGTGGAACACTGAAGCTTTCTTT.

The chain links TRBV4-1 to TRBJ2-3; 9 bases match TRBD2. Per the germline V gene, CDR1 is MGHRA and CDR2 is YSYEKL. This CDR3 is 15 amino acids long. The junction had 7 bases not matched to a gene; V was cut back by 4 bases and J by 5 bases. In nucleotides, the CDR3 is TGCGCCAGCAGCCTGCTAGCGGGAAGTGGAGATACGCAGTATTTT. It codes for CASSLLAGSGDTQYF.

The chain has TRBV2 and TRBJ2-7; the D gene is possibly TRBD2 (5 bases). V was trimmed by 2 bases and J by 0 bases, leaving 8 bases between them. CDR3 length: 14 residues. Germline loops: CDR1 SNHLY, CDR2 FYNNEI. The CDR3 region is CASSEKRSSYEQYF. CDR3 nucleotides: TGTGCCAGCAGTGAAAAGCGGAGCTCCTACGAGCAGTACTTC.

This chain links TRBV14 with TRBJ2-7; D is ambiguous. Germline-derived CDR1 and CDR2 are SGHDN and FVKESK. V was trimmed by 0 bases and J by 3 bases, leaving 9 bases between them. CDR3 length: 14 amino acids. CDR3 sequence reads: CASSQEWNIYEQYF. The CDR3 coding sequence is TGTGCCAGCAGCCAAGAGTGGAACATCTACGAGCAGTACTTC.

This clone occurred once. The chain employs TRBV5-4 and TRBJ2-7; 8 nucleotides match TRBD2. V lost 4 bases and J lost 7; bases outside the gene matches: 7. Germline V gene lookup returns CDR1 SGHNT and CDR2 YYREEE (reference sequence). The length of the CDR3 is 13 residues. CDR3 sequence reads: CASSIAGRREQYF. The CDR3 DNA sequence: TGTGCCAGCAGCATAGCGGGAAGGAGGGAGCAGTACTTC.